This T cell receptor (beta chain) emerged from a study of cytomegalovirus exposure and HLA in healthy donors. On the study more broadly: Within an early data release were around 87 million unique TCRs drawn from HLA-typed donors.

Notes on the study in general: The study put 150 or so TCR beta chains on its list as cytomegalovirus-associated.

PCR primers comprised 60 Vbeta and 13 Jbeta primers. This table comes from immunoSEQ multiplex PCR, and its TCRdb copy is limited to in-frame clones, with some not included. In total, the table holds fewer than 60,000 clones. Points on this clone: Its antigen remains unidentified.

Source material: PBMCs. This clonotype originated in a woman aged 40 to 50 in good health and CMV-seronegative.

The CDR3: CAISESIGAGNTIYF. The CDR3 DNA is TGTGCCATCAGTGAGTCGATAGGGGCCGGGAACACCATATATTTT. The genes are TRBV10-3 and TRBJ1-3, with D tentatively TRBD1 (5 bases). CDR1 is ENHRY and CDR2 is SYGVKD in the germline V gene. The CDR3 sequence is 15 residues long. V gave up 0 bases and J gave up 7 bases, with 13 bases separating them.